The rows below give T cell receptor beta chains drawn from one sample of a study of control samples from healthy donors and cancer patients. Clones were sequenced by immunoSEQ multiplex PCR, and TCRdb holds only the in-frame ones, with some missing. Of 93,000 or so clones listed, 75% to 90% are singletons. Sequencing input: PBMCs. The receptors were sampled from a man aged 55 to 70 with lung cancer. Each CDR3 is given with its conserved first and last residue. D genes are given only for firm matches. A row's size may be missing; if present it is once, few, many or a size class.

d_gene,v_gene,abundance,j_gene,CDR3aa,CDR3nt
TRBD2,TRBV6-4,.,TRBJ2-3,CASSASGSADTQYF,TGTGCCAGCAGCGCTAGCGGTTCTGCAGATACGCAGTATTTT
.,TRBV10-1,.,TRBJ2-5,CASSQVHGGQETQYF,TGCGCCAGCAGCCAAGTGCACGGGGGCCAAGAGACCCAGTACTTC
.,TRBV24-1,.,TRBJ1-2,CATSDLDGYTF,TGTGCCACCAGTGATTTGGATGGCTACACCTTC
.,TRBV3-1/TRBV3-2,once,TRBJ2-1,CASRGRDPSSGLESLGQFF,TGTGCCAGCAGGGGCCGGGACCCCAGTTCGGGACTGGAGTCACTTGGGCAGTTCTTC
.,TRBV6-5,once,TRBJ1-2,CASSYGAETLDGYTF,TGTGCCAGCAGTTACGGCGCGGAGACGCTGGATGGCTACACCTTC
.,TRBV7-9,.,TRBJ2-1,CASSRDFTERSYNEQFF,TGTGCCAGCAGCCGCGACTTTACAGAGAGATCCTACAATGAGCAGTTCTTC
.,TRBV30,.,TRBJ1-5,CAWSGGSNNQPQHF,TGTGCCTGGAGTGGAGGGAGTAACAATCAGCCCCAGCATTTT
.,TRBV5-1,.,TRBJ1-2,CASSLEAGARRGYTF,TGCGCCAGCAGCTTGGAGGCGGGGGCGAGGAGGGGCTACACCTTC
TRBD1,TRBV7-3,.,TRBJ2-1,CASSLTGTGVFNEQFF,TGTGCCAGCAGCTTAACTGGGACAGGGGTGTTCAATGAGCAGTTCTTC
.,TRBV21-1,.,TRBJ2-2,CASSNETGTRGELFF,TGTGCCAGCAGCAACGAGACAGGTACCCGGGGGGAGCTGTTTTTT
.,TRBV7-9,.,TRBJ2-2,CASRGTANTGELFF,TGTGCCAGCAGGGGCACAGCGAACACCGGGGAGCTGTTTTTT
.,TRBV5-1,once,TRBJ1-2,CASSLATGQGNGYTF,TGCGCCAGCAGCTTGGCCACTGGGCAGGGTAACGGCTACACCTTC
TRBD2,TRBV19,.,TRBJ2-3,CASRGTSGGRSTDTQYF,TGTGCCAGTAGAGGGACTAGCGGGGGCCGAAGCACAGATACGCAGTATTTT
.,TRBV7-3,.,TRBJ1-2,CASSLDSYGYTF,TGTGCCAGCAGCCTGGACTCTTACGGCTACACCTTC
.,TRBV18,.,TRBJ1-5,CASSPSPGLLSNQPQHF,TGTGCCAGCTCACCAAGTCCGGGACTCCTGAGCAATCAGCCCCAGCATTTT
TRBD1,TRBV9,once,TRBJ2-2,CASSEDRGNTGELFF,TGTGCCAGCAGCGAAGACAGGGGTAACACCGGGGAGCTGTTTTTT
.,TRBV11-1,.,TRBJ2-4,CASSTDWAKNIQYF,TGTGCCAGCAGCACCGACTGGGCCAAAAACATTCAGTACTTC
TRBD1,TRBV7-2,.,TRBJ2-3,CASSLYRGASTDTQYF,TGTGCCAGCAGCTTATACAGGGGTGCTAGCACAGATACGCAGTATTTT
TRBD2,TRBV4-1,few,TRBJ2-1,CATTQRGGDSYNEQFF,TGCGCCACCACCCAACGGGGGGGGGACTCCTACAATGAGCAGTTCTTC
TRBD1,TRBV6-5,.,TRBJ1-2,CASSWGTGDYGYTF,TGTGCCAGCAGTTGGGGGACAGGGGACTATGGCTACACCTTC
.,TRBV7-9,.,TRBJ2-2,CASSSLNTGELFF,TGTGCCAGCAGCTCATTGAACACCGGGGAGCTGTTTTTT
.,TRBV7-3,.,TRBJ1-2,CASSLKGVDYGYTF,TGTGCCAGCAGCTTAAAAGGGGTTGACTATGGCTACACCTTC
.,TRBV30,.,TRBJ2-2,CAWRLQVSNTGELFF,TGTGCCTGGAGACTTCAGGTATCGAACACCGGGGAGCTGTTTTTT
TRBD1,TRBV6-1,.,TRBJ1-2,CASSEGTGQGRNGYTF,TGTGCCAGCAGTGAAGGAACTGGACAGGGACGCAATGGCTACACCTTC
TRBD1,TRBV2,once,TRBJ2-3,CASSVRGQADTQYF,TGTGCCAGCAGTGTCAGGGGGCAGGCAGATACGCAGTATTTT
.,TRBV16,.,TRBJ1-3,CASSADRSSGNTIYF,TGTGCCAGCAGCGCCGACAGGAGCTCTGGAAACACCATATATTTT
TRBD2,TRBV12-5,once,TRBJ2-3,CASGLLPSGGAGDTQYF,TGTGCTAGTGGTTTGTTACCGAGCGGGGGGGCCGGAGATACGCAGTATTTT
.,TRBV11-3,once,TRBJ2-3,CASNLRGGAQDTQYF,TGTGCCAGCAACTTAAGAGGGGGGGCCCAAGATACGCAGTATTTT
TRBD2,TRBV7-8,.,TRBJ2-1,CASSLKSASGEYNEQFF,TGTGCCAGCAGCTTAAAATCGGCTAGCGGGGAATACAATGAGCAGTTCTTC
.,TRBV6-5,.,TRBJ1-2,CASSYSSDGYTF,TGTGCCAGCAGTTACTCGAGCGATGGCTACACCTTC
.,TRBV5-8,.,TRBJ1-1,CASSLFLGNLNTEAFF,TGTGCCAGCAGCTTGTTTTTGGGGAACCTGAACACTGAAGCTTTCTTT